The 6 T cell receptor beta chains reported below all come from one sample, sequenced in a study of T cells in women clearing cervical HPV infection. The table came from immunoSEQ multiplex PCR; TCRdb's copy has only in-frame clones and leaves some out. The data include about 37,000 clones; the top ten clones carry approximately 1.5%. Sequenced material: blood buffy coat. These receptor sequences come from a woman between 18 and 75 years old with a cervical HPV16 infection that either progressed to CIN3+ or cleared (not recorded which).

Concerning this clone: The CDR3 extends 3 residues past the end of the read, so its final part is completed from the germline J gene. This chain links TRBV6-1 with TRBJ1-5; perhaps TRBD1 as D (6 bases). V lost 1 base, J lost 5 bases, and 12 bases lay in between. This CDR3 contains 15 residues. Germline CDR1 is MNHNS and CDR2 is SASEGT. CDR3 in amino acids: CASSEVGTLDQPQHF. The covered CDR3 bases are TGTGCCAGCAGTGAAGTGGGGACACTCGATCAGCCC.

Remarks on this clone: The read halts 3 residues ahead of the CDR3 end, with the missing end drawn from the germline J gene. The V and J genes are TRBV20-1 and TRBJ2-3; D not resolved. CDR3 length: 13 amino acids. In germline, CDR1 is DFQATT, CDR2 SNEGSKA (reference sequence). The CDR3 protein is CSATVVPRETQYF. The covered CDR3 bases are TGCAGTGCTACAGTGGTGCCCCGAGAGACG.

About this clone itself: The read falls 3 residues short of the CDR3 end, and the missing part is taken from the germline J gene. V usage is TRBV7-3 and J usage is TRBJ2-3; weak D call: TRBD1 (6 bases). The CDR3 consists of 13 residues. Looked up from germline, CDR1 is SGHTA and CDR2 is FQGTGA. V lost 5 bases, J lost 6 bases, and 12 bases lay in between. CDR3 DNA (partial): TGTGCCAGCAGCCCCCTCCAGGGGGATACG. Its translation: CASSPLQGDT. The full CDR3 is CASSPLQGDTQYF.

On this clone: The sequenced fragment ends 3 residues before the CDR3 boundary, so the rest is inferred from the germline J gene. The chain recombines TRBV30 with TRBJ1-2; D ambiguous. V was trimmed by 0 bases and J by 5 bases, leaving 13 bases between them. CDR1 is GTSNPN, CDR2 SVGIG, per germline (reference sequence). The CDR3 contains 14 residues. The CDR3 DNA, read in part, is TGTGCCTGGAGTGTATCCCGAGGGCCTTATGGC. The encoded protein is CAWSVSRGPYG. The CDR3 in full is CAWSVSRGPYGYTF.

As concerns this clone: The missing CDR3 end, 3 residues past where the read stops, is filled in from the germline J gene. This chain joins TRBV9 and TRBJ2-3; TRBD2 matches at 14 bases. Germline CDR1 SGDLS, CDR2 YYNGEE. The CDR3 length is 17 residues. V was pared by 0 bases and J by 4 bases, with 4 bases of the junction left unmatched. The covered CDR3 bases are TGTGCCAGCAGCGTAGCTGGGACTAGCGGGAGATCAGATACG. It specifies CASSVAGTSGRSDT. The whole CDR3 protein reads CASSVAGTSGRSDTQYF.

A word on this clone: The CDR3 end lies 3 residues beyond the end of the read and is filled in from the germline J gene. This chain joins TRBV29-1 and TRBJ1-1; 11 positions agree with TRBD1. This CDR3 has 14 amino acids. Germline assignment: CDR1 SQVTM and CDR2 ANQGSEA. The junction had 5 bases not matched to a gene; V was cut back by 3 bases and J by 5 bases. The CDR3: CSVDGTGGGTEAFF. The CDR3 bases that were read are TGCAGCGTTGATGGGACAGGGGGAGGTACTGAA.